This TCR beta chain was sequenced during a study of blood T cell repertoires in COVID-19 (dated by TCRdb to the early 2020s). About the study as a whole: Collaborator samples came from the United States, Italy and Spain and covered acute and convalescent phases of COVID-19. HLA class I and class II types, where available, came from metadata supplied by the sample provider rather than from assay-based typing. The prospective study material was composed of cDNA or gDNA derived from T cells, B-cell-depleted T cells, or PBMCs. Nearly every sample came with metadata listing a de-identified subject ID, COVID-19 status, age in years and sex. Samples were obtained from the ongoing ImmuneRACE study (first 160 participants) and from some 1,300 subjects provided by 6 global collaborators. The dataset comprised deeply sampled blood TCRbeta repertoires from subjects exposed to, actively infected with, or recovered from COVID-19. A freely available public database, intended as a resource for researchers studying the immune response to SARS-CoV-2, is where the repertoires were released.

Participants in the prospective study were enrolled through a virtual design, were aged roughly 18 to 90 years, and lived in 24 United States geographic areas. Cohort assignment in the prospective study relied on participant-reported clinical history from a screening survey and a study questionnaire. In the prospective study, whole blood, serum and a nasopharyngeal or oropharyngeal swab were collected from each participant by mobile phlebotomists. Over a roughly two-month period, participants in the prospective study had the option of providing additional blood draws and questionnaires. Before DNA extraction, blood samples from the prospective study were shipped at room temperature or frozen. TCRbeta CDR3 regions were amplified from genomic DNA using the immunoSEQ Assay, a bias-controlled multiplex PCR. The original methods were these. The number of nucleated cells in each sample was estimated by amplification of reference gene primers within the assay. To quantify the absolute abundance of each unique TCRbeta CDR3 rearrangement, sequence reads were collapsed and filtered. For each sample, productive Simpson clonality was calculated by taking the square root of Simpson's diversity index across productive rearrangements. TCRdb retrieved this table from immuneACCESS and kept in-frame rearrangements only. Not all clones are present; in checked studies, unresolved V genes account for under half, and no reason is known for the remainder. From that table come the V and J calls and clone size; the DNA was used to work out D and trimming. This sample has fewer than 250,000 clones in its table, and around 90% of those were observed once. The ten largest make up around 2.6% of the sample.

Study-wide conclusions, independent of this receptor: The amount of clinical and demographic metadata varied by source and participant and was provided uncurated.

Details on this clone: The antigen this receptor binds is unknown. Base quality data are lacking; no much larger clone is found one base away.

Germline trimming amounts to 7 bases on V and 3 bases on J, with 9 as the count of junction bases outside the gene matches. The CDR3 measures 15 amino acids from cysteine to phenylalanine. The retained sequence is limited to the CDR3, 45 bases, with the frame set at the first base. CDR1 and CDR2 are read off the germline V gene as SNHLY and FYNNEI. The TCR originated in a woman younger than 45 with acute COVID-19. Sequenced input: PBMCs or T cells enriched from blood (not recorded which). Recombination connected TRBV2 to TRBJ2-1; the junction holds 7 bases that match TRBD1. CDR3 region: CASTRQGMDYNEQFF. The nucleotide sequence reads as follows: TGTGCCAGCACAAGACAGGGAATGGACTACAATGAGCAGTTCTTC.